Below, 9 T cell receptor beta chains from the same sample are listed, as sequenced in a study of T cells after yellow fever vaccination. TCRdb itself ran the 5' RACE reads through MiXCR, one entry per CDR3 protein. The sample records hundreds of thousands of distinct CDR3 sequences, 17% being singletons. The specimen comprised PBMCs, sampled 5 days after the first yellow fever vaccination. Receptors were obtained from a man aged 18-30 years who received the YFV17D yellow fever vaccine.

The chain couples TRBV12-3 or TRBV12-4 to TRBJ2-3; D uncertain. Trimming took off 6 bases at V and 0 bases at J, with 10 bases between the two ends. The CDR3 contains 14 residues. CDR3: CASSPPLSTDTQYF. For the CDR3, the DNA is TGTGCCAGCAGCCCACCGTTGAGCACAGATACGCAGTATTTT.

This clonotype appeared a few times. V is TRBV20-1 and J is TRBJ2-1; D remains ambiguous. Per germline, CDR1 DFQATT and CDR2 SNEGSKA (reference sequence). The germline V and J ends were trimmed by 3 bases and 5 bases, with 14 bases remaining between them. The CDR3 loop spans 14 amino acids. The CDR3 DNA is TGCAGTGCTAGTTACTATTCTGGGGACAATGAGCAGTTCTTC. Amino acid sequence: CSASYYSGDNEQFF.

This sequence joins TRBV27 and TRBJ2-1; a weak D match, TRBD2 (6 bases). Germline lookup yields CDR1 MNHEY and CDR2 SMNVEV (reference sequence). The ends were cut back, 7 bases at V and 8 bases at J, with 21 bases in the middle. There are 15 residues in the CDR3. CDR3 amino acids: CASTPPGGRGYEQFF. The DNA for the CDR3 is TGTGCCAGCACCCCACCCGGCGGGCGGGGTTATGAGCAGTTCTTC.

This clonotype was seen repeatedly, ten times or more. The rearrangement uses TRBV12-3 or TRBV12-4 and TRBJ1-2; D uncertain. Trimming shortened V by 3 bases and J by 12 bases, and 17 bases separated the two germline ends. The CDR3 has 13 residues. As DNA, the CDR3 is TGTGCCAGCAGTTTGGGATCAGACCAGATCCACACCTTC. It specifies CASSLGSDQIHTF.

V is TRBV7-2 and J is TRBJ2-5; 10 nucleotides match TRBD2. CDR3 length: 14 residues. Germline CDR1 reads SGHTA; CDR2 reads FQGNSA. The V segment lost 4 bases and the J segment 4 bases; nucleotides outside the gene matches: 3. The CDR3 sequence is CASSWASGGETQYF. The CDR3 DNA reads as TGTGCCAGCAGCTGGGCTAGCGGGGGAGAGACCCAGTACTTC.

The CDR3 spells CASSRFSGGLWETQYF. CDR3 DNA: TGCGCCAGCAGCCGGTTTAGCGGGGGGCTATGGGAGACCCAGTACTTC. The V and J genes are TRBV4-1 and TRBJ2-5, with 10 positions matching TRBD2. V was pared by 4 bases and J by 5 bases, with 10 bases of the junction left unmatched. From germline, CDR1 is MGHRA and CDR2 YSYEKL. The CDR3 contains 16 residues.

This rearrangement joins TRBV27 to TRBJ1-1; D not resolved. The V gene lost 6 bases and the J gene lost 0 bases, with 8 bases spanning the gap. The CDR3 is 13 residues long. Germline lookup yields CDR1 MNHEY and CDR2 SMNVEV (reference sequence). The chain's CDR3 is CASRMILNTEAFF. DNA of the CDR3: TGTGCCAGCAGGATGATTCTGAACACTGAAGCTTTCTTT.

This clonotype showed up just a few times. The rearrangement uses TRBV28 and TRBJ2-2; 8 bases are shared with TRBD2. This CDR3 spans 15 amino acids. Germline V lookup: CDR1 MDHEN, CDR2 SYDVKM. Trimming removed 7 bases from V and 5 bases from J; junction bases left unmatched: 9. CDR3 region: CASKRGGGRTGELFF. The CDR3 DNA reads TGTGCCAGCAAACGGGGGGGCGGCAGGACCGGGGAGCTGTTTTTT.

V usage is TRBV20-1 and J usage is TRBJ2-1, with D hard to call. This CDR3 comprises 13 residues. Trimming cost V 5 bases and J 7 bases, with 15 bases left between them. Germline V gives CDR1 DFQATT, CDR2 SNEGSKA (reference sequence). The CDR3 nucleotides read TGCAGTGCTCGACCCGGTCACGGAAATGAGCAGTTCTTC. As protein: CSARPGHGNEQFF.